This T cell receptor beta chain was retrieved from a study of T cells in Graves' hyperthyroidism and ophthalmopathy. This clonotype was counted a few times. Its specificity is not known. The authors obtained PBMCs from more than 9.5 ml of fresh peripheral blood. Amplification yielded TCR beta CDR3 regions, with RNA transcripts as the source. TCR CDR3 underwent first-round RT-PCR with the HTBI primer set. TCRdb independently ran MiXCR on the multiplex PCR reads; one entry per CDR3 protein. Here the sample spans about 410,000 distinct CDR3 sequences, roughly 15% being singletons. Germline values: CDR1 MNHEY, CDR2 SMNVEV (reference sequence). There are 13 residues in the CDR3. Trimming shortened V by 0 bases and J by 6 bases, and 8 bases separated the two germline ends. Broader study findings: Researchers found most expanded thyroid clonotypes above 0.001 in blood as well.

This receptor was identified in a woman between 25 and 40 years old with Graves' ophthalmopathy. Specimen: blood. The chain recombines TRBV27 with TRBJ1-1; no reliable D call. The CDR3 reads CASSLSDISEAFF. For the CDR3, the DNA is TGTGCCAGCAGTTTATCCGACATCTCTGAAGCTTTCTTT.